This entry is about one TCR beta chain. Antigen specificity is unknown. The sample is drawn from a study of CXCR3-negative and CXCR3-positive naive CD8 T cells. Study-level information: Across all libraries, TRB reads numbered roughly 140 million, with about 1.5 +/- 0.3 million in each library. Study-level results: CXCR3-expressing naive cells carried TRB CDR3s more hydrophobic than those of CXCR3-negative naive cells. Similarly elevated diversity marked both naive subsets, with memory CD8+ cells showing far lower diversity. The study inferred TCR strength from TRB CDR3 properties and found comparable surface CD5 between naive subsets.

The CD45RO-CCR7+CD27+CD95- phenotype denoted naive CD8+ T cells. Researchers prepared the TRB cDNA libraries using 5' RACE with UMI labels. From the 5' RACE reads, TCRdb lists one entry per CDR3 protein and no DNA. The sample's table shows under 85,000 distinct CDR3 sequences. The sequence derives from a human donor in good health. Some clones in this sample may be carry-over from other donors' samples. Sequencing was carried out using naive CXCR3+ CD8+ T cells from blood. Subset indicated: CD45RO-CCR7+CD27+CD95- naive CD8+ T cells expressing CXCR3 (TNR3+).

The CDR3 region is CASSSGQGIFHQPQHF. The chain recombines TRBV5-6 with TRBJ1-5; TCRdb picks TRBD1, but there is no DNA to check that call. This CDR3 has 16 residues. Germline CDR1 SGHDT, CDR2 YYEEEE.